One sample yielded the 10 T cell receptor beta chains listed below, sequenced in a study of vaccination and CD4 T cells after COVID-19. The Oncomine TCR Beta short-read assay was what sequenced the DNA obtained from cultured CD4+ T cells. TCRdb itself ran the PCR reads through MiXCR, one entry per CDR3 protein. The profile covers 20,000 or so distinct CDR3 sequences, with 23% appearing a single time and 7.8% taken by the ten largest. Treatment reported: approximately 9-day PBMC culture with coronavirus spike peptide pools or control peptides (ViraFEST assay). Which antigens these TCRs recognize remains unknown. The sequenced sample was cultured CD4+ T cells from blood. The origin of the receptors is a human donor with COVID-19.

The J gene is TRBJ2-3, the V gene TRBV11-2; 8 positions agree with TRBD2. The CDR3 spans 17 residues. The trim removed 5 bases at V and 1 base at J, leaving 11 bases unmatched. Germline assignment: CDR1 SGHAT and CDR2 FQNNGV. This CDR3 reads CASSPSFGSGGTDTQYF. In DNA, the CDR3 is TGTGCCAGCAGCCCGTCGTTTGGTAGCGGGGGCACAGATACGCAGTATTTT.

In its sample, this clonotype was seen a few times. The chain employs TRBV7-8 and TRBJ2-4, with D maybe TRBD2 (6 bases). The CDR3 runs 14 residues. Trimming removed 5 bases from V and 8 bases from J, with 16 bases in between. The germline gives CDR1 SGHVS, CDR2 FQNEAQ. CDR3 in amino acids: CASSELATSYIQYF. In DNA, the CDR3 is TGTGCCAGCAGCGAACTAGCTACGAGTTACATTCAGTACTTC.

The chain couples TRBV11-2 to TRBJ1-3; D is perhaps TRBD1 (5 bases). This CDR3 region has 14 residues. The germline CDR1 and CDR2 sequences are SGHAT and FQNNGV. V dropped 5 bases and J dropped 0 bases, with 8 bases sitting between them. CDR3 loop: CASSGARSGNTIYF. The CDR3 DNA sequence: TGTGCCAGCAGCGGGGCCCGCTCTGGAAACACCATATATTTT.

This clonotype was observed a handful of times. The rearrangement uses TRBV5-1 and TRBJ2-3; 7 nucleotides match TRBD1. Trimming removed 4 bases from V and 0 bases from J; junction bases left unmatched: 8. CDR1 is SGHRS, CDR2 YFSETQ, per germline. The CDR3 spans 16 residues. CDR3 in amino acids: CASSKRDRSSTDTQYF. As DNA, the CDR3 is TGCGCCAGCAGCAAACGGGACAGATCGAGCACAGATACGCAGTATTTT.

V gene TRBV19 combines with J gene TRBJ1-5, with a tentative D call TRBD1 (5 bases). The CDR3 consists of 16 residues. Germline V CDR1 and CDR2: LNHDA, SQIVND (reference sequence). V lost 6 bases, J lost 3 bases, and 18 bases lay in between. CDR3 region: CASSPWGSGANQPQHF. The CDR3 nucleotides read TGTGCCAGTAGCCCATGGGGAAGTGGGGCCAATCAGCCCCAGCATTTT. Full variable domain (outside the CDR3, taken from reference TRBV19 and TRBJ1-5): DGGITQSPKYLFRKEGQNVTLSCEQNLNHDAMYWYRQDPGQGLRLIYYSQIVNDFQKGDIAEGYSVSREKKESFPLTVTSAQKNPTAFYLCASSPWGSGANQPQHFGDGTRLSIL.

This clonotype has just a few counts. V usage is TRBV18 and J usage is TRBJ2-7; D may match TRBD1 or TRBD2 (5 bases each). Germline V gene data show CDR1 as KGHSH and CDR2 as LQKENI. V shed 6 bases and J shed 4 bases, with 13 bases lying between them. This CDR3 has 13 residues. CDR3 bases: TGTGCCAGCTCCCGTAATGAGGGGTACGAGCAGTACTTC. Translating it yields CASSRNEGYEQYF.

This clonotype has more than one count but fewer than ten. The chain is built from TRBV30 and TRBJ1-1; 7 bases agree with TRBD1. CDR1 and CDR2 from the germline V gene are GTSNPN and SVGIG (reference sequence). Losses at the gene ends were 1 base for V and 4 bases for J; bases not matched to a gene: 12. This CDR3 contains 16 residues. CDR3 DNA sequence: TGTGCCTGGAGTGGTCGACAGGGCAGAGGCAGCACTGAAGCTTTCTTT. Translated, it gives CAWSGRQGRGSTEAFF.

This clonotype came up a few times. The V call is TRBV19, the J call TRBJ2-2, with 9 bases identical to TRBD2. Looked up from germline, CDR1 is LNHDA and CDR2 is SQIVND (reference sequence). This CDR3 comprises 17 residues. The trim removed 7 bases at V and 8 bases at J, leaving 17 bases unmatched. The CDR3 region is CASIRGRGTTVPGELFF. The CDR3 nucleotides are TGTGCCAGTATTCGCGGGAGGGGAACTACCGTTCCTGGGGAGCTGTTTTTT.

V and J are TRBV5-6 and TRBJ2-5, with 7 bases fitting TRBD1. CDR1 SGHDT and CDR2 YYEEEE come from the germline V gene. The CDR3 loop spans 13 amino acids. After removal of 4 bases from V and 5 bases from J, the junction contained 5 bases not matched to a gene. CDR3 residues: CASSNDRAETQYF. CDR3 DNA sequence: TGTGCCAGCAGCAATGACAGGGCGGAGACCCAGTACTTC.

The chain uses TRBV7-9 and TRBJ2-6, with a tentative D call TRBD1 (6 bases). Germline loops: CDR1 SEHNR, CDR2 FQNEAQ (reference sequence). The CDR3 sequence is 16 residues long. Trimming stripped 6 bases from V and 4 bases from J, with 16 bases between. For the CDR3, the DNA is TGTGCCAGCAGAAATTATACAGGGCCCGGGGCCAACGTCCTGACTTTC. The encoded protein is CASRNYTGPGANVLTF. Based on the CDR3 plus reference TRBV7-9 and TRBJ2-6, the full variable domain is DTGVSQNPRHKITKRGQNVTFRCDPISEHNRLYWYRQTLGQGPEFLTYFQNEAQLEKSRLLSDRFSAERPKGSFSTLEIQRTEQGDSAMYLCASRNYTGPGANVLTFGAGSRLTVL.